This record concerns one T cell receptor beta chain sequence. A single count supports this clone. Its antigen is unknown. Base quality data are lacking; no much larger clone is found one base away. The donors were healthy, HIV-negative adults with no recently reported acute infections or vaccinations. All donors were Caucasian adults living in Nashville, Tennessee, USA. CD4+ T cells were enriched by magnetic negative selection; naive cells were then positively selected on CD45RA, and the negative fraction formed the memory subset. Blood was collected by leukapheresis, and PBMCs were isolated by Ficoll-Histopaque density gradient centrifugation and then cryopreserved in liquid nitrogen vapor phase. Analytical flow cytometry was used to check the purity and quantity of every magnetically sorted T cell population. From each sorted fraction, genomic DNA was isolated and quantified by UV absorbance on a Nanodrop 2000c.

The data were obtained in a study of shared clonotypes between healthy human individuals (dated by TCRdb to 2018 to 2020). Some background on the complete study: The cohort included three men and two women between 18 and 49 years of age. For each donor, three plates each were used for CD4 naive and CD4 memory, two plates were used for CD8 naive, and one plate was used for CD8 memory. To estimate repertoire size and how much clonotype sharing occurs between individuals, the study deeply sequenced the blood TCR repertoires of several healthy adults. To increase sequencing depth and limit assay-specific biases, different laboratories used diverse techniques to prepare libraries and sequence TCR repertoires. Per donor, leukapheresis produced somewhere between about 0.9 and 9.5 billion PBMCs. What the study reported, not specific to this receptor: Naive subsets generally had larger estimated clonotype richness than memory subsets did. Compared with non-shared clonotypes, the clonotypes found in all four sorted-subset donors had higher generation probabilities. Sampling was limited to blood, and TCR repertoires in tissue likely differ from TCR repertoires in blood. Sharing across a few donors was observed for approximately 5% of naive CD4, 3% to 3.5% of naive CD8, 2.3% of memory CD4, and roughly 0.43% of memory CD8 clonotypes. Pairwise subsampling indicated that sequencing depth was expected to affect the degree of clonotype sharing among donors. Because the study included a small number of donors, the genetic and exposure-history diversity represented was limited. Rarefaction of sorted-subset datasets indicated incomplete sequencing despite the large sequencing depth.

The germline V gene (reference sequence) sets CDR1 to GTSNPN and CDR2 to SVGIG. CDR3 length: 13 amino acids, cysteine to phenylalanine. The CDR3 DNA has 39 bases and is translated from base 1. V gives up 2 bases and J gives up 6 bases, and the segment between their germline ends measures 13 bases. Using the deep immunoSEQ assay, multiplex PCR amplified TCR CDR3 regions from genomic DNA. Extracted genomic DNA from each cell subset was distributed evenly across all wells of several immunoSEQ 96-well plates, and each plate was treated as a replicate. For sorted subsets, each replicate PCR was loaded with 200 to 250 ng genomic DNA, equivalent to 30,000 or so T cell genomes. The purified libraries were quantified using a Qubit 3.0 fluorometer, sized with a Bioanalyzer 2100, and then quantified again using the KAPA Library Quantification kit. Each immunoSEQ 96-well plate was sequenced on its own single-read 150-cycle Illumina NextSeq 550 flow cell. Turning to the authors' computational methods: Because only junctional sequences without quality scores were contained in the immunoSEQ output, filtering matching that applied to full-length reads could not be performed. To assign V/J genes and CDR3, sequences were annotated using PyIR, a Python wrapper for IgBLAST v1.9, with IMGT germline references. Reads with weak V/J assignments (E-value above 1e-6), missing CDR3, stop codons, out-of-frame junctions, or ambiguous translated residues were removed. A V3J clonotype was defined by an identical inferred V gene, J gene, and CDR3 amino acid sequence. To compute the percentage overlap between repertoires, the number of shared unique clonotypes was divided by the size of the smaller repertoire. RTK rarefaction, the Chao1 estimator, and Recon v2.1 estimates of unobserved clonotypes were used to assess repertoire richness. OLGA was used to compute generation probabilities for all TCRbeta clonotypes that the gDNA method yielded from a few donors. TCRdb took over this immuneACCESS table, retaining in-frame rearrangements with V and J assigned. Such tables are incomplete; in checked studies, under half of the missing clones stem from an unresolved V gene, and the remainder is unexplained. That table gives V, J and clone size, and the DNA gave D and trimming. The sample yields roughly 2 million clones; roughly 95% were counted once. The ten most abundant clones make up around 0.13% of the sample.

Sample: naive CD4+ T cells sorted from blood. In the paper's terms, the cell subset or site label means: CD45RA+ positively selected. The chain links TRBV30 with TRBJ1-1, with a tentative D gene TRBD1 over 5 matching bases. This receptor was identified in a man aged 18 to 30 in good health. The nucleotides read TGTGCCTGGAGTAGCCAGGGCGACCCTGAAGCTTTCTTT. It translates to CAWSSQGDPEAFF. The full variable domain, with segments outside the CDR3 supplied by the reference TRBV30 and TRBJ1-1 proteins, appears as SQTIHQWPATLVQPVGSPLSLECTVEGTSNPNLYWYRQAAGRGLQLLFYSVGIGQISSEVPQNLSASRPQDRQFILSSKKLLLSDSGFYLCAWSSQGDPEAFFGQGTRLTVV.